These 22 T cell receptor beta chains came from one sample sequenced in a study of blood T cells in healthy people across ages. The authors ran a second PCR of about 6 to 12 cycles using a sample-barcoded 5' primer and a J-beta primer mix. TCRdb re-called the 5' RACE reads with MiXCR, one entry per CDR3 protein. The sample has some 790,000 distinct CDR3 sequences, roughly 26% seen once. The sequenced material came from blood. The receptors here all came from a woman of 80 years or more in good health.

As regards this clonotype: An end of the junction does not agree with germline; a read error may underlie this. The chain couples TRBV7-2 to TRBJ1-1, with D perhaps matching TRBD1 (5 bases). The length of the CDR3 is 15 residues. Germline V gene sequence: CDR1 SGHTA, CDR2 FQGNSA. The chain's CDR3 is CAGSLKGDGNTEAFF. The CDR3 DNA reads as TGTGCCGGCAGCTTAAAAGGGGACGGGAACACTGAAGCTTTCTTT.

Of note for this clonotype: This could be a read error, since a much larger clone is one nucleotide away. The chain recombines TRBV7-2 with TRBJ2-7, with D unclear. V lost 3 bases and J 4 bases, leaving 10 bases between the germline ends. The CDR3 runs to 13 residues. The germline V gene has CDR1 SGHTA and CDR2 FQGNSA. The CDR3, as DNA: TGTGCCAGCAGCTTTGACATAAGTTACGAGCAGTACGTC. This encodes CASSFDISYEQYV.

This clonotype was found a few times. V and J are TRBV4-3 and TRBJ1-1; no definite D call. Germline V gene lookup returns CDR1 LGHNA and CDR2 YSLEER. The germline V and J ends were trimmed by 0 bases and 0 bases, with 8 bases remaining between them. The CDR3 length is 15 residues. The DNA for the CDR3 is TGCGCCAGCAGCCAAGATTTAACGGTGAACACTGAAGCTTTCTTT. Protein product: CASSQDLTVNTEAFF.

The chain couples TRBV20-1 to TRBJ1-2; TRBD1 might be the D (5 bases). Per the germline V gene, CDR1 is DFQATT and CDR2 is SNEGSKA (reference sequence). Trimming removed 1 base from V and 7 bases from J, with 7 bases in between. CDR3 length equals 11 residues. The DNA for the CDR3 is TGCAGTGCTAGAGCGGGGGGTGGCTACACCTTC. This encodes CSARAGGGYTF.

The chain couples TRBV7-2 to TRBJ2-7; 9 nucleotides match TRBD1. The V segment lost 4 bases and the J segment 3 bases; nucleotides outside the gene matches: 16. The germline gives CDR1 SGHTA, CDR2 FQGNSA. This CDR3 region has 18 residues. The CDR3 protein is CASSYTKSGTGSGYEQYF. The DNA of the CDR3 is TGTGCCAGCAGCTATACAAAGTCCGGGACAGGGTCGGGCTACGAGCAGTACTTC.

This chain connects TRBV5-5 to TRBJ2-2; the D is unclear. Trimming stripped 4 bases from V and 4 bases from J, with 17 bases between. This CDR3 has 16 residues. Per germline, CDR1 SGHKS and CDR2 YYEKEE (reference sequence). Here the CDR3 reads CASSPRKGPGTGELFF. DNA of the CDR3: TGTGCCAGCAGCCCCCGCAAAGGACCCGGCACCGGGGAGCTGTTTTTT.

Regarding this clonotype: A much larger clone differs from this one at a single base, so this may be a read error. The chain is built from TRBV6-2 or TRBV6-3 and TRBJ1-1; 8 bases align to TRBD1. This CDR3 comprises 13 residues. Germline CDR1 is MNHEY and CDR2 is SVGEGT. V lost 10 bases and J lost 6; bases outside the gene matches: 10. CDR3 nucleotides: TGTGCCACCTCGGGCAGGGGGCTTTCTGAAGCTTTCTTT. Translating gives CATSGRGLSEAFF.

This chain uses TRBV12-3 or TRBV12-4 with TRBJ2-7, with D possibly TRBD1 on 6 matching bases. Trimming left V 7 bases short and J 7 bases short, with 20 bases between. The CDR3 has 14 amino acids. CDR3 protein: CASTWGTGKNEQYF. As DNA, the CDR3 is TGTGCCAGCACGTGGGGCACAGGGAAGAATGAGCAGTACTTC.

This clonotype was counted only a few times. With a much larger clone just one base away, this may be a read error. This rearrangement joins TRBV10-3 to TRBJ1-1; possible D gene TRBD1, 5 bases. The CDR3 has 11 residues. Germline V gives CDR1 ENHRY, CDR2 SYGVKD. Here the CDR3 reads CAIGDGGSAFF. The CDR3 DNA follows: TGTGCCATCGGTGACGGGGGGTCAGCTTTCTTT.

This clonotype was seen at least ten times. The CDR3 DNA is TGTGCCATCAGTGAACCAGACAGGAGCTATGGCTACACCTTC. Amino acid sequence: CAISEPDRSYGYTF. The rearrangement uses TRBV10-3 and TRBJ1-2, with D possibly TRBD1 on 6 matching bases. The CDR3 is made up of 14 amino acids. Looked up from germline, CDR1 is ENHRY and CDR2 is SYGVKD. Deletions cut 3 bases from V and 4 bases from J, with 12 bases between.

The chain carries TRBV20-1 and TRBJ1-5; D is perhaps TRBD1 (5 bases). CDR3 length: 15 amino acids. Germline-derived CDR1 and CDR2 are DFQATT and SNEGSKA (reference sequence). V dropped 3 bases and J dropped 2 bases, with 14 bases sitting between them. In nucleotides, the CDR3 is TGCAGTGCTAGGGCAGGGAAAGGGGGCAATCAGCCCCAGCATTTT. It codes for CSARAGKGGNQPQHF.

Details on this clonotype: Possible read error: a much larger clone is one base away. The chain links TRBV12-3 or TRBV12-4 to TRBJ1-1, with D tentatively TRBD1 (5 bases). V shed 5 bases and J shed 5 bases, with 12 bases lying between them. CDR3 length equals 13 residues. The CDR3 protein is CASSRSGPTEAFF. DNA for the CDR3: TGTGCCAGCAGTCGATCGGGACCAACTGAAGCTTTCTTT.

Concerning this clonotype itself: The junction departs from the called germline gene at one end, perhaps through a read error. The V and J genes are TRBV7-2 and TRBJ1-4, with 8 bases lining up with TRBD1. The CDR3 covers 16 residues. Germline-derived CDR1 and CDR2 are SGHTA and FQGNSA. The CDR3 nucleotides read TGTGCCAGCAGCTCAGGGGTCAGGGGGCAGGGTGAAAAACGGTTTTTT. Residues: CASSSGVRGQGEKRFF.

This clonotype was counted at least ten times. The chain is built from TRBV5-6 and TRBJ2-1; D gene unclear. Germline assignment: CDR1 SGHDT and CDR2 YYEEEE. V lost 3 bases and J lost 0, with 13 bases in between. The CDR3 runs 16 residues. DNA for the CDR3: TGTGCCAGCAGCTCGTTGGGAAGCGCCTCCTACAATGAGCAGTTCTTC. Its translation: CASSSLGSASYNEQFF.

This clonotype was recorded many times. The V and J genes are TRBV10-3 and TRBJ2-3; 7 bases are shared with TRBD2. Germline-derived CDR1 and CDR2 are ENHRY and SYGVKD. The CDR3 consists of 13 residues. After removal of 7 bases from V and 0 bases from J, the junction contained 1 base not matched to a gene. The CDR3, as DNA: TGTGCCATCAATAGCGGGAGCACAGATACGCAGTATTTT. Amino acid sequence: CAINSGSTDTQYF.

This clonotype was found many times. V gene TRBV6-2 or TRBV6-3 combines with J gene TRBJ2-3; 8 nucleotides align to TRBD2. The CDR3 spans 15 residues. Looked up from germline, CDR1 is MNHEY and CDR2 is SVGEGT. V dropped 6 bases and J dropped 0; count of bases not matched to a gene: 5. This CDR3 reads CASSYGLASTDTQYF. The DNA of the CDR3 is TGTGCCAGCAGCTATGGACTAGCAAGCACAGATACGCAGTATTTT.

This clonotype was detected many times. The chain couples TRBV7-2 to TRBJ1-6; D gene ambiguous. The V and J ends lost 8 bases and 6 bases respectively, with 14 bases between them. Germline assignment: CDR1 SGHTA and CDR2 FQGNSA. The CDR3 spans 14 residues. Here the CDR3 reads CASAPQPTNSPLHF. DNA of the CDR3: TGTGCCAGCGCTCCGCAGCCGACTAATTCACCCCTCCACTTT.

The chain carries TRBV4-3 and TRBJ2-2; unclear D gene. V was trimmed by 1 base and J by 2 bases, leaving 14 bases between them. CDR1 and CDR2 (germline): LGHNA, YSLEER. The CDR3 contains 17 residues. CDR3 sequence: CASSQVSHSSNTGELFF. CDR3 coding DNA: TGCGCCAGCAGCCAAGTCTCTCACAGCAGCAACACCGGGGAGCTGTTTTTT.

In nucleotides, the CDR3 is TGTGCCAGCACCCAAAGGGGGGCGGAATATGGCTACACCTTC. The encoded protein is CASTQRGAEYGYTF. The chain recombines TRBV21-1 with TRBJ1-2; the table's D call TRBD1 went unverified against the DNA. TRBV21-1 is described as a pseudogene. CDR3 length equals 14 residues.

The V call is TRBV9, the J call TRBJ1-4; D is undetermined. Germline CDR1 is SGDLS and CDR2 is YYNGEE. Trimming removed 2 bases from V and 8 bases from J, with 13 bases in between. The CDR3 consists of 14 residues. The CDR3 DNA reads TGTGCCAGCAGCGTGGACGGGTGGAAAGAAAAACTGTTTTTT. Protein sequence: CASSVDGWKEKLFF.

CDR3 DNA sequence: TGTGCCAGCAGTGAAGCGGGGAGAGTTTTTGGGGACACTGAAGCTTTCTTT. Its protein is CASSEAGRVFGDTEAFF. The chain carries TRBV2 and TRBJ1-1, with D unresolved. This CDR3 spans 17 amino acids. V lost 0 bases, J lost 3 bases, and 17 bases lay in between. Germline V gene sequence: CDR1 SNHLY, CDR2 FYNNEI.

The chain couples TRBV7-9 to TRBJ2-7, with a weak D call TRBD2 (6 bases). The CDR3 extends over 14 amino acids. CDR1 SEHNR and CDR2 FQNEAQ come from the germline V gene (reference sequence). V was trimmed by 6 bases and J by 7 bases, leaving 19 bases between them. CDR3 protein: CASRGGELYNEQYF. CDR3 nucleotides: TGTGCCAGCAGGGGCGGGGAACTTTACAATGAGCAGTACTTC.